Below, 22 T cell receptor beta chains from the same sample are listed, as sequenced in a study of T cells in Graves' hyperthyroidism and ophthalmopathy. From RNA transcripts, TCR beta CDR3 regions were amplified. Primed by the HTBI set, a first-round RT-PCR was run on the TCR CDR3. TCRdb passed the multiplex PCR reads through MiXCR, listing each CDR3 protein once. The profile shows a few hundred thousand distinct CDR3 sequences, about a sixth of them singletons. The specimen sequenced was blood. These TCRs come from a woman in her 30s with Graves' hyperthyroidism.

This clonotype was observed many times. The chain has TRBV2 and TRBJ2-7; a weak D match, TRBD2 (5 bases). Trimming cost V 7 bases and J 3 bases, with 16 bases left between them. This CDR3 region has 14 residues. The V gene's germline CDR1 is SNHLY and CDR2 FYNNEI. CDR3 amino acids: CASNRAGFGYEQYF. CDR3 sequence (DNA): TGTGCCAGCAATCGGGCGGGTTTCGGCTACGAGCAGTACTTC.

This clonotype has at least ten counts. The chain links TRBV24-1 to TRBJ1-2, with 8 bases lining up with TRBD1. CDR3 size: 15 residues. J was trimmed by 5 bases and V by 4 bases; bases with no gene match: 8. The V gene's germline CDR1 is KGHDR and CDR2 SFDVKD. CDR3 sequence (DNA): TGTGCCACCAGTGAATGGCAGGGGGCGCATTATGGCTACACCTTC. Translated: CATSEWQGAHYGYTF.

This clonotype was detected many times. CDR3 protein: CASSKPGLPRYEQYF. The CDR3 DNA follows: TGTGCCAGCAGCAAACCGGGACTTCCTCGATACGAGCAGTACTTC. The rearrangement uses TRBV7-9 and TRBJ2-7, with D perhaps matching TRBD2 (6 bases). Trimming took 5 bases from V and 4 from J, leaving 18 bases between them. CDR1 and CDR2 (germline): SEHNR, FQNEAQ (reference sequence). CDR3 length: 15 residues.

This chain connects TRBV20-1 to TRBJ2-1; 14 bases line up with TRBD2. The trim removed 4 bases at V and 2 bases at J, leaving 1 base unmatched. The CDR3 loop spans 15 amino acids. The germline V gene has CDR1 DFQATT and CDR2 SNEGSKA (reference sequence). The CDR3 here is CSAMGLAGAYNEQFF. The CDR3 nucleotides are TGCAGTGCTATGGGACTAGCGGGAGCCTACAATGAGCAGTTCTTC.

At least ten counts were recorded for this clonotype. J is TRBJ2-7 and V is TRBV27; 14 positions match TRBD2. Trimming cost V 5 bases and J 4 bases; bases outside gene matches: 13. The CDR3 totals 18 residues. Germline assignment: CDR1 MNHEY and CDR2 SMNVEV (reference sequence). The CDR3 loop is CASSNTPGTSGRVYEQYF. The CDR3 DNA is TGTGCCAGCAGTAACACCCCCGGGACTAGCGGGAGAGTTTACGAGCAGTACTTC.

This sequence joins TRBV20-1 and TRBJ2-7, with D hard to call. The germline gives CDR1 DFQATT, CDR2 SNEGSKA (reference sequence). The germline V and J ends were trimmed by 6 bases and 0 bases, with 15 bases remaining between them. CDR3 length equals 14 residues. The CDR3 DNA follows: TGCAGTGCGTCCGATGGGTCGATCTCCTACGAGCAGTACTTC. It encodes CSASDGSISYEQYF.

The V gene is TRBV7-3, the J gene TRBJ2-7; D perhaps matches TRBD1 (6 bases). CDR3 size: 14 residues. V was clipped by 2 bases and J by 2 bases, with 10 bases between them. CDR1 and CDR2 (germline): SGHTA, FQGTGA. This CDR3 is CASSLLPGAYEQYF. CDR3 DNA sequence: TGTGCCAGCAGCTTATTACCAGGGGCCTACGAGCAGTACTTC.

This clonotype was observed a few times. The rearrangement links TRBV6-1 to TRBJ1-6; possibly TRBD1 for D (5 bases). The CDR3 totals 16 residues. In germline, CDR1 is MNHNS, CDR2 SASEGT. V lost 5 bases to trimming and J lost 6 bases, with 17 bases between them. The CDR3 is CASSYAGPRANSPLHF. The CDR3 coding sequence is TGTGCCAGCAGTTACGCGGGACCGCGAGCTAATTCACCCCTCCACTTT.

V and J are TRBV15 and TRBJ2-2; tentative D call: TRBD2 (6 bases). CDR1 and CDR2 (germline): LNHNV, YYDKDF (reference sequence). Between the trimmed V and J ends, which lost 7 bases and 7 bases, there was a span of 25 bases. The CDR3 runs 17 residues. The CDR3 sequence: CATMDSGTPEQDGELFF. The CDR3 DNA reads as TGTGCCACCATGGATTCCGGGACTCCCGAGCAAGACGGGGAGCTGTTTTTT.

This clonotype was observed a few times. V is TRBV11-2 and J is TRBJ2-3; unclear D gene. The CDR3 runs 15 residues. CDR1 SGHAT and CDR2 FQNNGV come from the germline V gene. V shed 2 bases and J shed 2 bases, with 11 bases lying between them. The CDR3 is CASSLFELPTDTQYF. DNA of the CDR3: TGTGCCAGCAGCTTATTTGAACTTCCCACAGATACGCAGTATTTT.

The table lists this clonotype with many counts. This chain connects TRBV3-1 to TRBJ2-1; 8 bases fit TRBD1. J gave up 2 bases and V 4 bases, and 4 bases lay outside the gene matches. Germline V gene data show CDR1 as LGHDT and CDR2 as YNNKEL (reference sequence). The CDR3 contains 15 residues. The CDR3 DNA reads TGTGCCAGCAGCCGCGACAGGGGCACCTACAATGAGCAGTTCTTC. This gives the protein CASSRDRGTYNEQFF.

This clonotype showed up many times. The chain uses TRBV11-2 and TRBJ1-1; D call uncertain. Germline CDR1 reads SGHAT; CDR2 reads FQNNGV. CDR3 length: 14 amino acids. V lost 5 bases and J lost 0, with 10 bases in between. CDR3 sequence: CASSRQRLNTEAFF. The CDR3 DNA reads TGTGCCAGCAGCCGACAACGTCTGAACACTGAAGCTTTCTTT.

This clonotype was observed a single time. This may be a read error, as it is one base from a much larger clone. The chain uses TRBV2 and TRBJ1-5; 11 bases are a match to TRBD1. The germline gives CDR1 SNHLY, CDR2 FYNNEI. The length of the CDR3 is 15 residues. CDR3 sequence reads: CAGSVGTGGNQPQHF. The CDR3 DNA reads as TGTGCCGGCAGCGTAGGGACAGGGGGTAATCAGCCCCAGCATTTT.

The genes are TRBV19 and TRBJ2-7; D perhaps matches TRBD2 (5 bases). The V gene lost 3 bases and the J gene lost 2 bases, with 14 bases spanning the gap. Germline CDR1 is LNHDA and CDR2 is SQIVND (reference sequence). The CDR3 runs 15 residues. DNA of the CDR3: TGTGCCAGTAGTATTGGAGGTGGGATTGCCTACGAGCAGTACTTC. Protein: CASSIGGGIAYEQYF.

The table lists this clonotype with many counts. CDR3 residues: CASSQVLSSYNEQFF. Written as DNA, the CDR3 is TGTGCCAGCAGCCAAGTTTTGAGCTCCTACAATGAGCAGTTCTTC. This chain links TRBV11-2 with TRBJ2-1; D uncertain. This CDR3 is built from 15 residues. Per the germline V gene, CDR1 is SGHAT and CDR2 is FQNNGV. The V and J ends lost 5 bases and 0 bases respectively, with 11 bases between them.

This clonotype has a count of ten or more. The chain employs TRBV15 and TRBJ1-2, with D unresolved. V was cut by 2 bases and J by 8 bases, with 18 bases left in between. This CDR3 comprises 15 residues. The V gene's germline CDR1 is LNHNV and CDR2 YYDKDF (reference sequence). CDR3 region: CATSRSHSPPHGYTF. CDR3 DNA sequence: TGTGCCACCAGCAGATCCCATTCCCCCCCCCACGGCTACACCTTC.

This clonotype was recorded many times. This rearrangement joins TRBV20-1 to TRBJ1-3, with TRBD1 matching 7 bases. The CDR3 runs to 14 residues. After removal of 3 bases from V and 2 bases from J, the junction contained 4 bases not matched to a gene. Germline V CDR1 and CDR2: DFQATT, SNEGSKA (reference sequence). DNA of the CDR3: TGCAGTGCTAGCACCCAGGGGGCTGGAAACACCATATATTTT. Translating gives CSASTQGAGNTIYF.

This clonotype was observed a few times. This sequence joins TRBV9 and TRBJ2-3; the D is unclear. Between the trimmed V and J ends, which lost 0 bases and 0 bases, there was a span of 11 bases. Germline V CDR1 and CDR2: SGDLS, YYNGEE. This CDR3 has 16 amino acids. The CDR3 DNA sequence: TGTGCCAGCAGCGTAGGGGGAAGTACTAGCACAGATACGCAGTATTTT. This sequence encodes CASSVGGSTSTDTQYF.

This clonotype was seen ten or more times. The chain links TRBV5-6 to TRBJ2-2; no firm D call. CDR1 is SGHDT and CDR2 is YYEEEE in the germline V gene. V was trimmed by 4 bases and J by 4 bases, leaving 2 bases between them. The CDR3 has 11 amino acids. This chain's CDR3 is CASSITGELFF. The CDR3, as DNA: TGTGCCAGCAGCATCACCGGGGAGCTGTTTTTT.

At least ten counts were recorded for this clonotype. The chain couples TRBV7-3 to TRBJ1-1, with D hard to call. Germline V lookup: CDR1 SGHTA, CDR2 FQGTGA. The CDR3 extends over 13 amino acids. Deletions cut 4 bases from V and 7 bases from J, with 13 bases between. The CDR3 loop is CASSSNPSGEAFF. The CDR3 DNA reads as TGTGCCAGCAGCTCAAACCCCTCAGGTGAAGCTTTCTTT. Drawing the rest from reference TRBV7-3 and TRBJ1-1, the complete variable domain is GAGVSQTPSNKVTEKGKYVELRCDPISGHTALYWYRQSLGQGPEFLIYFQGTGAADDSGLPNDRFFAVRPEGSVSTLKIQRTERGDSAVYLCASSSNPSGEAFFGQGTRLTVV.

The CDR3 is CASSSQGGMSGRYNSPLHF. The CDR3 nucleotides are TGTGCCAGCAGTTCACAGGGGGGGATGTCCGGCCGTTATAATTCACCCCTCCACTTT. The rearrangement joins TRBV12-3 or TRBV12-4 to TRBJ1-6; 8 bases are a match to TRBD1. With V trimmed by 4 bases and J by 4 bases, 15 bases remained unmatched. The CDR3 consists of 19 residues.

As regards this clonotype: A clone one base away is much larger, so this may be a read error. This chain uses TRBV28 with TRBJ2-7; D is unresolved. V was cut by 10 bases and J by 5 bases, with 21 bases left in between. The V gene's germline CDR1 is MDHEN and CDR2 SYDVKM. The CDR3 spans 14 residues. CDR3 region: CATQFVQITNEQYF. Here the CDR3 DNA reads TGTGCCACCCAATTTGTACAGATTACGAACGAGCAGTACTTC.